These 14 T cell receptor beta chains were all obtained from the same sample, sequenced in a study of blood T cell repertoires in COVID-19. Generated by immunoSEQ multiplex PCR, the TCRdb table keeps only in-frame clones and is missing some. Among about 380,000 clones listed, approximately 90% were seen once. The sample was PBMCs or T cells enriched from blood (not recorded which). All receptors come from a woman aged 18-35 years who had recovered from COVID-19.

The genes are TRBV5-1 and TRBJ2-7, with 9 bases identical to TRBD1. The CDR3 is 14 residues long. With 4 bases clipped from V and 1 base from J, the junction kept 3 bases outside the gene matches. Germline lookup yields CDR1 SGHRS and CDR2 YFSETQ. Here the CDR3 reads CASSPGTGSYEQYF. The CDR3 bases are TGCGCCAGCAGCCCCGGGACAGGGTCCTACGAGCAGTACTTC.

The rearrangement joins TRBV29-1 to TRBJ1-1; TRBD1 matches 9 bases. J lost 5 bases, V lost 5 bases, and 6 bases had no gene match. Germline V gives CDR1 SQVTM, CDR2 ANQGSEA. This CDR3 has 13 amino acids. CDR3 amino acids: CSVTGGGKTEAFF. For the CDR3, the DNA is TGCAGCGTTACAGGGGGCGGAAAGACTGAAGCTTTCTTT.

This sequence joins TRBV10-1 and TRBJ2-3; D may be TRBD1 (5 bases). The CDR3 spans 15 residues. The germline V gene encodes CDR1 WNHNN and CDR2 SYGVQD (reference sequence). V gave up 0 bases and J gave up 3 bases, with 10 bases separating them. The DNA of the CDR3 is TGCGCCAGCAGTGAGTCGGGGCGATCAACAGATACGCAGTATTTT. This translates into CASSESGRSTDTQYF.

The chain couples TRBV2 to TRBJ1-1, with TRBD1 matching over 9 bases. The CDR3 sequence is 15 residues long. Germline-derived CDR1 and CDR2 are SNHLY and FYNNEI. The V and J ends lost 8 bases and 0 bases, in that order; junction bases with no gene match: 7. CDR3 sequence (DNA): TGTGCCAGCGGGGCCGGACAGGGGATGAACACTGAAGCTTTCTTT. Its translation is CASGAGQGMNTEAFF.

This rearrangement joins TRBV19 to TRBJ1-1; the D gene is possibly TRBD1 (6 bases). V lost 6 bases, J lost 1 base, and 12 bases lay in between. This CDR3 region has 14 residues. Germline CDR1 is LNHDA and CDR2 is SQIVND (reference sequence). CDR3 bases: TGTGCCAGTAGGGAGTTACAGGGGAACACTGAAGCTTTCTTT. The encoded protein is CASRELQGNTEAFF. Full variable domain (missing parts from reference TRBV19 and TRBJ1-1): DGGITQSPKYLFRKEGQNVTLSCEQNLNHDAMYWYRQDPGQGLRLIYYSQIVNDFQKGDIAEGYSVSREKKESFPLTVTSAQKNPTAFYLCASRELQGNTEAFFGQGTRLTVV.

The chain is built from TRBV19 and TRBJ1-2; TRBD1 agrees at 7 bases. Trimming at V came to 7 bases and at J to 7 bases, leaving 15 bases not matched to a gene. The length of the CDR3 is 15 residues. In germline, CDR1 is LNHDA, CDR2 SQIVND (reference sequence). CDR3: CASTPDRITTGGYTF. The CDR3 coding sequence is TGTGCCAGTACCCCGGACAGGATTACAACAGGTGGCTACACCTTC.

As for this clone: At one end, the junction sequence differs from germline, possibly due to a read error. The CDR3 sequence is CATSRVGSPGHTLGEAQYF. For the CDR3, the DNA is TGTGCCACCAGCAGAGTTGGTTCTCCGGGACATACTTTAGGAGAGGCCCAGTACTTC. The chain carries TRBV15 and TRBJ2-5, with TRBD1 as a possible D gene (6 bases). This CDR3 region has 19 residues. CDR1 and CDR2 from the germline V gene are LNHNV and YYDKDF (reference sequence). Looking up the rest from reference TRBV15 and TRBJ2-5 gives the full variable domain: DAMVIQNPRYQVTQFGKPVTLSCSQTLNHNVMYWYQQKSSQAPKLLFHYYDKDFNNEADTPDNFQSRRPNTSFCFLDIRSPGLGDTAMYLCATSRVGSPGHTLGEAQYFGPGTRLLVL.

The rearrangement joins TRBV6-5 to TRBJ1-2; 7 nucleotides agree with TRBD1. Losses at the gene ends were 2 bases for V and 3 bases for J; bases not matched to a gene: 0. The CDR3 runs 13 residues. Germline-derived CDR1 and CDR2 are MNHEY and SVGAGI. The CDR3 here is CASSYQGDYGYTF. CDR3 in DNA: TGTGCCAGCAGTTACCAGGGGGACTATGGCTACACCTTC.

The rearrangement links TRBV13 to TRBJ1-5; D remains unclear. The V gene's germline CDR1 is PRHDT and CDR2 FYEKMQ (reference sequence). The CDR3 has 15 residues. Trimming shortened V by 0 bases and J by 0 bases, and 6 bases separated the two germline ends. Here the CDR3 DNA reads TGTGCCAGCAGCTTAGGTCGGTATAGCAATCAGCCCCAGCATTTT. Translation gives CASSLGRYSNQPQHF. The variable domain in full, with the rest retrieved from reference TRBV13 and TRBJ1-5, is AAGVIQSPRHLIKEKRETATLKCYPIPRHDTVYWYQQGPGQDPQFLISFYEKMQSDKGSIPDRFSAQQFSDYHSELNMSSLELGDSALYFCASSLGRYSNQPQHFGDGTRLSIL.

The V call is TRBV14, the J call TRBJ1-4; 8 bases map to TRBD1. CDR1 and CDR2 (germline): SGHDN, FVKESK. The V gene end was trimmed by 4 bases and the J gene end by 2 bases; junction bases not matched to a gene: 3. CDR3 length: 15 residues. The DNA for the CDR3 is TGTGCCAGCAGCCCCCGGACAGGGACTAATGAAAAACTGTTTTTT. Translation gives CASSPRTGTNEKLFF.

This clone showed up just once. This sequence joins TRBV2 and TRBJ1-1; perhaps TRBD1 as D (5 bases). V was shortened by 8 bases and J by 6 bases, with 16 bases between the two germline ends. This CDR3 region has 13 residues. Germline loops: CDR1 SNHLY, CDR2 FYNNEI. Here the CDR3 DNA reads TGTGCCAGCGAGGAGGGGATGATCGCTGAAGCTTTCTTT. This codes for CASEEGMIAEAFF.

The gene calls are TRBV19 and TRBJ1-5, with no clear D. The CDR3 extends over 15 amino acids. The V gene's germline CDR1 is LNHDA and CDR2 SQIVND (reference sequence). V was shortened by 1 base and J by 3 bases, with 10 bases between the two germline ends. The CDR3 DNA reads as TGTGCCAGTAGTATAGGGGCAGCCGCCAATCAGCCCCAGCATTTT. Translation gives CASSIGAAANQPQHF. The full variable domain, rest sourced from reference TRBV19 and TRBJ1-5, is DGGITQSPKYLFRKEGQNVTLSCEQNLNHDAMYWYRQDPGQGLRLIYYSQIVNDFQKGDIAEGYSVSREKKESFPLTVTSAQKNPTAFYLCASSIGAAANQPQHFGDGTRLSIL.

The chain is built from TRBV7-8 and TRBJ2-1; 11 positions agree with TRBD2. The CDR3 consists of 16 residues. Unmatched junction bases numbered 3, after V lost 3 bases and J lost 2 bases. Germline V gives CDR1 SGHVS, CDR2 FQNEAQ. The CDR3 reads CASSLGTSGPYNEQFF. The CDR3 nucleotides read TGTGCCAGCAGCTTGGGGACTAGCGGACCCTACAATGAGCAGTTCTTC.

J is TRBJ2-5 and V is TRBV7-9; 7 positions agree with TRBD1. This CDR3 comprises 14 residues. Germline CDR1 SEHNR, CDR2 FQNEAQ (reference sequence). The ends lost 1 base at V and 4 bases at J; junction bases unmatched: 3. The CDR3 here is CASSLDRGRETQYF. CDR3 DNA sequence: TGTGCCAGCAGCTTAGATAGGGGGCGAGAGACCCAGTACTTC. The variable domain in full, completed from reference TRBV7-9 and TRBJ2-5, reads DTGVSQNPRHKITKRGQNVTFRCDPISEHNRLYWYRQTLGQGPEFLTYFQNEAQLEKSRLLSDRFSAERPKGSFSTLEIQRTEQGDSAMYLCASSLDRGRETQYFGPGTRLLVL.